This T cell receptor beta chain is from a study of blood T cell repertoires in COVID-19. Study at large: The origin of the acute and convalescent COVID-19 samples was the United States, Italy and Spain. The cDNA or gDNA used as material had been derived from T cells, B-cell-depleted T cells, or PBMCs.

In the original processing: Counts of nucleated cells, estimated from reference gene primer amplification, were obtained. The table came from immunoSEQ multiplex PCR; TCRdb's copy has only in-frame clones and leaves some out. That table furnishes V, J and clone size, whereas the DNA furnished D and trimming. The repertoire holds around 300,000 clones, with roughly 88% as singletons. Looked up from germline, CDR1 is MDHEN and CDR2 is SYDVKM. Trimming removed 4 bases from V and 3 bases from J, with 4 bases in between. The CDR3 consists of 11 residues. The chain links TRBV28 to TRBJ2-7; no clear D. The sample was PBMCs or T cells enriched from blood (not recorded which). The sequence derives from a young man who had recovered from COVID-19. CDR3 DNA: TGTGCCAGCAGTTCCCACTACGAGCAGTACTTC. Protein sequence: CASSSHYEQYF.